Below are 25 T cell receptor beta chains sequenced from a single sample in a study of early T cells in non-severe SARS-CoV-2 infection. A single record per CDR3 protein comes from TCRdb applying MiXCR to the 5' RACE reads. In the table there are about 92,000 distinct CDR3 sequences, around 13% of which are singletons. Material for sequencing was whole blood. These receptors were obtained from an adult who was a healthcare worker with PCR-confirmed SARS-CoV-2 infection or an uninfected control (not recorded which).

This clonotype occurred many times. This rearrangement joins TRBV10-3 to TRBJ1-5; no clear D gene. The CDR3 length is 15 residues. Deletions cut 5 bases from V and 10 bases from J, with 21 bases between. CDR1 is ENHRY and CDR2 is SYGVKD in the germline V gene. The CDR3 DNA follows: TGTGCCATCAGTCCCAGAGGTGGCGGCTCGGAACCCCAGCATTTT. It encodes CAISPRGGGSEPQHF.

J is TRBJ2-3 and V is TRBV24-1; TRBD1 matches at 7 bases. The CDR3 loop spans 16 amino acids. After removal of 4 bases from V and 1 base from J, the junction contained 7 bases not matched to a gene. Germline lookup yields CDR1 KGHDR and CDR2 SFDVKD. CDR3 loop: CATSEDPGQRTDTQYF. Here the CDR3 DNA reads TGTGCCACCAGTGAGGACCCGGGACAGCGCACAGATACGCAGTATTTT.

The V and J genes are TRBV7-2 and TRBJ2-7; 10 positions match TRBD1. CDR1 SGHTA and CDR2 FQGNSA come from the germline V gene. The CDR3 runs 11 residues. With 5 bases clipped from V and 12 bases from J, the junction kept 4 bases outside the gene matches. Here the CDR3 DNA reads TGTGCCAGCAGCCCGGACAGGGGGTGGTACTTC. It codes for CASSPDRGWYF.

In this sample, this clonotype turned up a few times. This chain uses TRBV9 with TRBJ1-2; 9 nucleotides agree with TRBD1. V shed 3 bases, J shed 7 bases, and the junction held 7 bases outside the gene matches. CDR1 and CDR2 from the germline V gene are SGDLS and YYNGEE. The CDR3 is 14 amino acids. The CDR3 DNA follows: TGTGCCAGCAGCGCCGACAGGGGGTATTCTGGCTACACCTTC. Translating gives CASSADRGYSGYTF. The full variable domain, rest sourced from reference TRBV9 and TRBJ1-2, is DSGVTQTPKHLITATGQRVTLRCSPRSGDLSVYWYQQSLDQGLQFLIQYYNGEERAKGNILERFSAQQFPDLHSELNLSSLELGDSALYFCASSADRGYSGYTFGSGTRLTVV.

The gene calls are TRBV28 and TRBJ2-7; 9 bases match TRBD1. V trimming: 10 bases; J trimming: 2 bases; junction bases outside the gene matches: 6. Per germline, CDR1 MDHEN and CDR2 SYDVKM. This CDR3 has 13 residues. CDR3 nucleotide sequence: TGTGCCACCGTGACAGGGGGGCCCTACGAGCAGTACTTC. Translating it yields CATVTGGPYEQYF. The variable domain in full, completed from reference TRBV28 and TRBJ2-7, reads DVKVTQSSRYLVKRTGEKVFLECVQDMDHENMFWYRQDPGLGLRLIYFSYDVKMKEKGDIPEGYSVSREKKERFSLILESASTNQTSMYLCATVTGGPYEQYFGPGTRLTVT.

This clonotype was recorded many times. The chain employs TRBV3-1 and TRBJ1-6; unclear D gene. CDR3 length equals 15 residues. V lost 3 bases and J 3 bases, leaving 9 bases between the germline ends. The V gene's germline CDR1 is LGHDT and CDR2 YNNKEL (reference sequence). The CDR3 sequence is CASSQHDRYNSPLHF. CDR3 bases: TGTGCCAGCAGCCAGCACGACCGCTATAATTCACCCCTCCACTTT.

The J gene is TRBJ2-3, the V gene TRBV20-1; 8 bases line up with TRBD2. This CDR3 comprises 14 residues. The junction had 1 base not matched to a gene; V was cut back by 1 base and J by 1 base. Germline lookup yields CDR1 DFQATT and CDR2 SNEGSKA (reference sequence). This chain's CDR3 is CSARGRGGTDTQYF. In DNA form, the CDR3 reads TGCAGTGCTAGAGGGCGGGGGGGCACAGATACGCAGTATTTT.

The chain carries TRBV27 and TRBJ1-6; possible D gene TRBD1, 6 bases. Germline CDR1 MNHEY, CDR2 SMNVEV (reference sequence). V was clipped by 1 base and J by 7 bases, with 14 bases between them. The CDR3 extends over 16 amino acids. The CDR3 DNA sequence: TGTGCCAGCAGTTTATGGGGGGGGGCTAGGAATTCACCCCTCCACTTT. It translates to CASSLWGGARNSPLHF.

This clonotype occurred many times. The rearrangement uses TRBV18 and TRBJ1-4; 9 bases align to TRBD1. Germline V lookup: CDR1 KGHSH, CDR2 LQKENI. The CDR3 has 15 amino acids. Trimming at V came to 4 bases and at J to 8 bases, leaving 8 bases not matched to a gene. The CDR3 region is CASSLPGTGPEKLFF. CDR3 nucleotide sequence: TGTGCCAGCTCACTGCCCGGGACAGGGCCCGAAAAACTGTTTTTT.

Here the CDR3 reads CASSLDLNNPLEQFF. In DNA, the CDR3 is TGTGCCAGCAGCTTAGATCTGAACAACCCGCTTGAGCAGTTCTTC. The chain couples TRBV11-2 to TRBJ2-1, with D uncertain. Germline V lookup: CDR1 SGHAT, CDR2 FQNNGV. This CDR3 is built from 15 residues. The V gene lost 0 bases and the J gene lost 9 bases, with 15 bases spanning the gap.

About this clonotype: A much larger clonotype is one base distant, so this may be a read error. The rearrangement joins TRBV7-2 to TRBJ2-7, with a tentative D call TRBD2 (5 bases). The V gene's germline CDR1 is SGHTA and CDR2 FQGNSA. The CDR3 totals 14 residues. The CDR3 DNA sequence: TGTGTCAGCAGCTTAGAGGGCGGCTCCTACGAGCAGTACTTC. Protein product: CVSSLEGGSYEQYF.

This chain uses TRBV14 with TRBJ2-6; D possibly corresponds to TRBD2 (5 bases). This CDR3 is built from 16 residues. Germline lookup yields CDR1 SGHDN and CDR2 FVKESK. V shed 4 bases and J shed 4 bases, with 14 bases lying between them. The CDR3 reads CASSPTRAPGANVLTF. The CDR3 DNA follows: TGTGCCAGCAGCCCCACTAGGGCTCCGGGGGCCAACGTCCTGACTTTC.

This clonotype has a count of ten or more. This chain connects TRBV12-3 or TRBV12-4 to TRBJ2-7; tentatively, D is TRBD2 (6 bases). V was cut by 7 bases and J by 3 bases, with 10 bases left in between. The CDR3 is made up of 12 amino acids. CDR3 nucleotide sequence: TGTGCCAGCACTCCCGGGGGCTACGAGCAGTACTTC. Protein sequence: CASTPGGYEQYF.

This clonotype was observed a handful of times. The chain carries TRBV11-2 and TRBJ2-6, with unresolved D. V was pared by 0 bases and J by 16 bases, with 13 bases between. The CDR3 extends over 13 amino acids. The germline gives CDR1 SGHAT, CDR2 FQNNGV. CDR3 residues: CASSLDQIHGLTF. The CDR3 DNA sequence: TGTGCCAGCAGCTTAGATCAAATCCATGGGCTGACTTTC.

This clonotype has ten or more counts. The CDR3, as DNA: TGCAGTGCTAGCGCGGGGGAGACCAGCGGGGCCAACGTCCTGACTTTC. Its protein product is CSASAGETSGANVLTF. The V gene is TRBV20-1, the J gene TRBJ2-6; 7 bases map to TRBD2. The germline V gene has CDR1 DFQATT and CDR2 SNEGSKA (reference sequence). The CDR3 spans 16 residues. V lost 3 bases, J lost 4 bases, and 9 bases stayed unmatched.

This clonotype has only a few counts. The rearrangement links TRBV2 to TRBJ1-2, with D possibly being TRBD1 (5 bases). Trimming removed 5 bases from V and 5 bases from J, with 21 bases in between. Germline V gene lookup returns CDR1 SNHLY and CDR2 FYNNEI. This CDR3 contains 16 residues. The CDR3 DNA sequence: TGTGCCAGCAGTCAAGGGGCTCTTCTCCCGTTATATGGCTACACCTTC. Encoded protein: CASSQGALLPLYGYTF.

There are many counts of this clonotype. The chain couples TRBV11-2 to TRBJ2-7, with TRBD2 as a possible D gene (6 bases). Trimming took 3 bases from V and 3 from J, leaving 12 bases between them. The CDR3 totals 14 residues. The germline CDR1 and CDR2 sequences are SGHAT and FQNNGV. CDR3 loop: CASSFSGTHYEQYF. The DNA for the CDR3 is TGTGCCAGCAGCTTTAGCGGAACCCACTACGAGCAGTACTTC.

This chain uses TRBV4-3 with TRBJ2-3; D unresolved. V shed 0 bases and J shed 6 bases, with 7 bases lying between them. Germline V lookup: CDR1 LGHNA, CDR2 YSLEER. The length of the CDR3 is 13 residues. The CDR3 protein is CASSQERPDTQYF. The DNA of the CDR3 is TGCGCCAGCAGCCAAGAGCGGCCGGATACGCAGTATTTT.

This chain joins TRBV28 and TRBJ2-2, with D perhaps TRBD2 (5 bases). Between the trimmed V and J ends, which lost 7 bases and 7 bases, there was a span of 7 bases. The CDR3 is made up of 11 amino acids. Per the germline V gene, CDR1 is MDHEN and CDR2 is SYDVKM. The CDR3, as DNA: TGTGCCAGCATCGGGAACGGGGAGCTGTTTTTT. Its translation is CASIGNGELFF.

The table lists this clonotype with many counts. This sequence joins TRBV2 and TRBJ1-6, with D hard to call. The CDR3 is made up of 15 amino acids. Per germline, CDR1 SNHLY and CDR2 FYNNEI. Trimming removed 3 bases at V and 0 bases at J, with 6 bases between. The CDR3 loop is CASSDGSSYNSPLHF. In nucleotides, the CDR3 is TGTGCCAGCAGTGACGGTAGCTCCTATAATTCACCCCTCCACTTT. Variable domain in full (rest from reference TRBV2 and TRBJ1-6): EPEVTQTPSHQVTQMGQEVILRCVPISNHLYFYWYRQILGQKVEFLVSFYNNEISEKSEIFDDQFSVERPDGSNFTLKIRSTKLEDSAMYFCASSDGSSYNSPLHFGNGTRLTVT.

This sequence joins TRBV11-2 and TRBJ2-1; D may be TRBD1 or TRBD2 (6 bases each). The germline V and J ends were trimmed by 7 bases and 0 bases, with 10 bases remaining between them. The CDR3 is 14 amino acids. CDR1 SGHAT and CDR2 FQNNGV come from the germline V gene. CDR3 loop: CASKGGPSYNEQFF. In DNA, the CDR3 is TGTGCCAGCAAGGGGGGCCCCTCCTACAATGAGCAGTTCTTC. Using reference TRBV11-2 and TRBJ2-1 for the parts outside the CDR3, the full variable domain is EAGVAQSPRYKIIEKRQSVAFWCNPISGHATLYWYQQILGQGPKLLIQFQNNGVVDDSQLPKDRFSAERLKGVDSTLKIQPAKLEDSAVYLCASKGGPSYNEQFFGPGTRLTVL.

This clonotype was seen more than once but under ten times. The chain joins TRBV7-2 to TRBJ1-6; no firm D call. Germline-derived CDR1 and CDR2 are SGHTA and FQGNSA. This CDR3 contains 14 residues. With 5 bases removed from V and 9 bases from J, the gap between germline ends came to 14 bases. CDR3: CASSPNLFGSPLHF. The CDR3 coding sequence is TGTGCCAGCAGCCCCAACCTGTTTGGTTCACCCCTCCACTTT. The full variable domain, in which reference TRBV7-2 and TRBJ1-6 provide the parts outside the CDR3, is GAGVSQSPSNKVTEKGKDVELRCDPISGHTALYWYRQSLGQGLEFLIYFQGNSAPDKSGLPSDRFSAERTGGSVSTLTIQRTQQEDSAVYLCASSPNLFGSPLHFGNGTRLTVT.

The gene calls are TRBV9 and TRBJ1-1, with 10 bases fitting TRBD1. The CDR3 contains 14 residues. With V trimmed by 2 bases and J by 3 bases, 1 base remained unmatched. Germline V gives CDR1 SGDLS, CDR2 YYNGEE. The DNA of the CDR3 is TGTGCCAGCAGCGTGGGACAGGGGTACACTGAAGCTTTCTTT. Translation gives CASSVGQGYTEAFF.

This clonotype was seen a handful of times. The chain recombines TRBV20-1 with TRBJ2-1, with D possibly TRBD2 on 6 matching bases. Trimming removed 5 bases at V and 2 bases at J, with 16 bases between. The germline gives CDR1 DFQATT, CDR2 SNEGSKA (reference sequence). This CDR3 is built from 15 residues. The CDR3 region has the DNA TGCAGTGCTCGGGATATTAGCGGACCCTACAATGAGCAGTTCTTC. Amino acids: CSARDISGPYNEQFF.

This clonotype was seen only a few times. The genes are TRBV6-2 or TRBV6-3 and TRBJ2-7; D remains unclear. The CDR3 covers 11 residues. The ends were cut back, 5 bases at V and 2 bases at J, with 4 bases in the middle. Germline assignment: CDR1 MNHEY and CDR2 SVGEGT. The CDR3 region has the DNA TGTGCCAGCAGTCATCCCTACGAGCAGTACTTC. Residues: CASSHPYEQYF.